This TCR beta chain comes out of a study of CD8 T cells in ankylosing spondylitis. One entry per CDR3 protein results from TCRdb running MiXCR on the 5' RACE reads. Counted here are tens of thousands of distinct CDR3 sequences, 2.5% occurring once; the ten biggest clones make up 7.7%. This clonotype has at least ten counts. Germline assignment: CDR1 SGDLS and CDR2 YYNGEE. The CDR3 loop spans 16 amino acids. Trimming took 0 bases from V and 0 from J, leaving 10 bases between them. The sequencing sample was made of blood, either unsorted or a sorted T cell fraction (not recorded which). This receptor was taken from a female donor with ankylosing spondylitis or in good health (not recorded which). The chain recombines TRBV9 with TRBJ2-1; D uncertain. CDR3 protein: CASSVVGQSSYNEQFF. Here the CDR3 DNA reads TGTGCCAGCAGCGTAGTTGGGCAGAGCTCCTACAATGAGCAGTTCTTC.